Presented here are 5 T cell receptor beta chains from one specimen sequenced in a study of chemoradiotherapy in HPV16-positive cancers (dated by TCRdb to the early 2020s). Library generation was performed with the immunoSEQ multiplex PCR assay. TCRdb holds this immuneACCESS table with in-frame rearrangements only. Some clones are missing; in checked studies, unresolved V genes explain under half, and the rest has no known cause. This sample has some 20,000 clones in its table, and roughly 82% of those were observed once. Of the sample, around 3.8% falls within the top ten clones. Sequencing was performed on blood, taken from a patient who underwent chemoradiotherapy. The receptors were gathered from a human donor with HPV-associated anogenital cancer.

The chain couples TRBV7-7 to TRBJ2-5, with 7 bases lining up with TRBD1. Germline CDR1 SSHAT, CDR2 FNYEAQ (reference sequence). V dropped 5 bases and J dropped 5; count of bases not matched to a gene: 8. The CDR3 contains 14 residues. This chain's CDR3 is CASSVDRDRETQYF. The CDR3 DNA sequence: TGTGCCAGCAGCGTAGACAGGGATCGGGAGACCCAGTACTTC.

This chain joins TRBV16 and TRBJ1-5; TRBD1 might be the D (6 bases). Trimming removed 4 bases from V and 6 bases from J, with 13 bases in between. CDR1 is KGHSY, CDR2 FQNENV, per germline. The CDR3 runs to 14 residues. DNA for the CDR3: TGTGCCAGCAGCCCTACAGGGAGAGGTCAGCCCCAGCATTTT. It translates to CASSPTGRGQPQHF.

The sample holds one count of this clone. The chain is built from TRBV29-1 and TRBJ2-1; the match to TRBD1 covers 9 bases. Germline loops: CDR1 SQVTM, CDR2 ANQGSEA. This CDR3 spans 14 amino acids. J gave up 2 bases and V 6 bases, and 5 bases lay outside the gene matches. The CDR3 region is CSVWTGVPYNEQFF. CDR3 bases: TGCAGCGTGTGGACAGGGGTCCCCTACAATGAGCAGTTCTTC.

CDR3 nucleotides: TGCGCCAGCAGCTTCGAGTCGAGCTCCTACGAGCAGTACTTC. Protein: CASSFESSSYEQYF. The chain joins TRBV5-1 to TRBJ2-7; D not certain. From germline, CDR1 is SGHRS and CDR2 YFSETQ. Deletions cut 2 bases from V and 0 bases from J, with 9 bases between. The CDR3 totals 14 residues.

The gene calls are TRBV5-4 and TRBJ2-5; TRBD2 might be the D (5 bases). CDR3 length: 15 amino acids. V lost 4 bases and J 1 base, leaving 14 bases between the germline ends. Looked up from germline, CDR1 is SGHNT and CDR2 is YYREEE (reference sequence). CDR3 DNA sequence: TGTGCCAGCAGCACCGATCCGGGGTCCCAAGAGACCCAGTACTTC. This codes for CASSTDPGSQETQYF.